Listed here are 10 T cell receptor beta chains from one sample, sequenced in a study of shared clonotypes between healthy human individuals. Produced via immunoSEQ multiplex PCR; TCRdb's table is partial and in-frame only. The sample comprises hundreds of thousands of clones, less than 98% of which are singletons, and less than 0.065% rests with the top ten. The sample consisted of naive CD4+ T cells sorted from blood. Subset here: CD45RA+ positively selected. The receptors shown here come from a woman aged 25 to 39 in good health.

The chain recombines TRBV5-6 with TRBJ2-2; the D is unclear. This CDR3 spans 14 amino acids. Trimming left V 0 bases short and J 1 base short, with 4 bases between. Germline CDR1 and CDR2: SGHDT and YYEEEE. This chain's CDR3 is CASSLDWNTGELFF. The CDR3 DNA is TGTGCCAGCAGCTTGGACTGGAACACCGGGGAGCTGTTTTTT.

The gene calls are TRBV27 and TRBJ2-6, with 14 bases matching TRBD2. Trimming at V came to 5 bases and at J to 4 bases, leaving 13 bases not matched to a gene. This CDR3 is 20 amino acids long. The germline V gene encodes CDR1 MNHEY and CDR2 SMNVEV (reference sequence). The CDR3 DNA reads TGTGCCAGCAGTAACACTAGGACTAGCGGGAGGCCAGTAGGGGCCAACGTCCTGACTTTC. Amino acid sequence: CASSNTRTSGRPVGANVLTF.

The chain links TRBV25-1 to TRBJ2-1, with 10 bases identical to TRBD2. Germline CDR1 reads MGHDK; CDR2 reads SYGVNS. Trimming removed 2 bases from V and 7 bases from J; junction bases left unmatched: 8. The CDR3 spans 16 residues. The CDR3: CASSEGRAGGLNEQFF. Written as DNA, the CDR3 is TGTGCCAGCAGTGAAGGTAGAGCGGGAGGGCTAAATGAGCAGTTCTTC. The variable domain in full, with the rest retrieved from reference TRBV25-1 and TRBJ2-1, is EADIYQTPRYLVIGTGKKITLECSQTMGHDKMYWYQQDPGMELHLIHYSYGVNSTEKGDLSSESTVSRIRTEHFPLTLESARPSHTSQYLCASSEGRAGGLNEQFFGPGTRLTVL.

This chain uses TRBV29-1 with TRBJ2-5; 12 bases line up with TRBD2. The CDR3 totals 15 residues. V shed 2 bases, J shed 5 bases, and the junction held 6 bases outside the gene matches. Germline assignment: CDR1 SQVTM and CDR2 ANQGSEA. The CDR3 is CSVELAGGPRETQYF. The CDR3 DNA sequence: TGCAGCGTTGAACTAGCGGGAGGGCCCCGGGAGACCCAGTACTTC.

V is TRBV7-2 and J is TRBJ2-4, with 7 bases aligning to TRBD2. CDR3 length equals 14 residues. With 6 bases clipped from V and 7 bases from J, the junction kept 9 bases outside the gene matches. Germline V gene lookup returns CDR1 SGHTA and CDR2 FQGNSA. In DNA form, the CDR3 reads TGTGCCAGCAGGTTTCTTGGGGGAGGGAACATTCAGTACTTC. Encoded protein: CASRFLGGGNIQYF.

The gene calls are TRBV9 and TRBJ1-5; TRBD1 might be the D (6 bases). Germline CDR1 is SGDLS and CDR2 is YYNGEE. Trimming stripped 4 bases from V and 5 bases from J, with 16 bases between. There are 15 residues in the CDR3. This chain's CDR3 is CASSPTGLGDQPQHF. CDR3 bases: TGTGCCAGCAGCCCGACAGGCTTGGGGGATCAGCCCCAGCATTTT.

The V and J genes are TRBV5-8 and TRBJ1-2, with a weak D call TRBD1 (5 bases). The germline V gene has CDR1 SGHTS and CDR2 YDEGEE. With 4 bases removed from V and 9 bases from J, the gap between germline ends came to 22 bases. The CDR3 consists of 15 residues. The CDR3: CASSPGPDRIRSYTF. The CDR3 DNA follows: TGTGCCAGCAGCCCCGGGCCTGACAGAATTAGAAGCTACACCTTC.

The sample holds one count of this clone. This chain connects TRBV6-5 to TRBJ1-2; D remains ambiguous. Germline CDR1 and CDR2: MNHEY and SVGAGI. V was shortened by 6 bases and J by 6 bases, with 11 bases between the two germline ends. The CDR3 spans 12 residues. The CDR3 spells CASRSGAHGYTF. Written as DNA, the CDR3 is TGTGCCAGCAGATCGGGTGCTCATGGCTACACCTTC.

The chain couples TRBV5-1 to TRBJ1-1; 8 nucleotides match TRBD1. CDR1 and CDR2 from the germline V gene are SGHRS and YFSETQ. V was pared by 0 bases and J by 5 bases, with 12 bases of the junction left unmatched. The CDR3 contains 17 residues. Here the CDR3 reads CASSLELGGQARTEAFF. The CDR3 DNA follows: TGCGCCAGCAGCTTGGAGTTAGGGGGACAGGCGAGGACTGAAGCTTTCTTT.

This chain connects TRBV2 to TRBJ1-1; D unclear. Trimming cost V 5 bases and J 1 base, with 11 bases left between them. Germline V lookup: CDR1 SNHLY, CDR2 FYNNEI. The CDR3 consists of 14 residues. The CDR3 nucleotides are TGTGCCAGCAGTATCAAGGCCTGGAACACTGAAGCTTTCTTT. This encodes CASSIKAWNTEAFF.